The rows below give T cell receptor beta chains drawn from one sample of a study of blood T cells in healthy people across ages. From the 5' RACE reads, TCRdb called clonotypes with MiXCR, one entry per CDR3 protein. The data contain around 820,000 distinct CDR3 sequences, roughly 25% of them singletons. The sample was also reused in another study, on T cells of mothers and their children.

The source material was blood. The receptors were sampled from a boy aged 5-17 years in good health. CDR3s include the opening cysteine and the closing phenylalanine or tryptophan. The D gene is left open where the match is weak. Size tells how often a clone was seen (once, few, many) or the class of an expanded clone, and some rows leave it out.

V gene	J gene	D gene	CDR3 length	clone size	CDR3 DNA	CDR3 protein
TRBV15	TRBJ1-2	-	14	-	TGTGCCACCAGCAGAGATGCGGACGGCTATGGCTACGCCTTC	CATSRDADGYGYAF
TRBV27	TRBJ1-4	TRBD1	13	-	TGTGCCAGCAGACCCGACAGGGTTGAAAAACTGTTTTTT	CASRPDRVEKLFF
TRBV28	TRBJ2-7	-	15	-	TGTGCCAGCAGACCCTGGGGTGGACTCTCCTACGAGCAGTACTTC	CASRPWGGLSYEQYF
TRBV6-1	TRBJ1-5	-	18	few	TGTGCCAGCAGTCTTCCGAAGCAAGGGGCCGGGAGCAATCAGCCCCAGCATTTT	CASSLPKQGAGSNQPQHF
TRBV6-5	TRBJ2-5	-	15	once	TGTGCCAGCAGTCGTCATTCAGGGACAAGAGAGACCCAGTACTTC	CASSRHSGTRETQYF
TRBV6-2/TRBV6-3	TRBJ2-5	-	16	-	TGTGCCAGCAGTTTTCAAGGTCGGACCATCCAAGAGACCCAGTACTTC	CASSFQGRTIQETQYF
TRBV4-3	TRBJ2-3	-	13	-	TGCGCCAGCAGCCAGCTGCGCACAGATACGCAGTATTTT	CASSQLRTDTQYF
TRBV5-1	TRBJ2-7	-	13	-	TGCGCCAGCAGCCGGACAGGGAGGGCCGAGCAGTACTTC	CASSRTGRAEQYF
TRBV12-3/TRBV12-4	TRBJ2-5	-	13	many	TGTGCCAGCAGCTCGTGGGGCCAAGAGACCCAGTACTTC	CASSSWGQETQYF
TRBV12-3/TRBV12-4	TRBJ2-5	TRBD1	15	few	TGTGCCAGCAGTTTTACCCAGGGGGCGTTTGAGACCCAGTACTTC	CASSFTQGAFETQYF
TRBV29-1	TRBJ1-4	-	14	few	TGCAGCGTTTCCTTCGACAGAACTAATGAAAAACTGTTTTTT	CSVSFDRTNEKLFF
TRBV5-5	TRBJ1-5	TRBD1	18	-	TGTGCCAGCAGCCCGGGACAGCTCACCGTCCTTAGCAATCAGCCCCAGCATTTT	CASSPGQLTVLSNQPQHF
TRBV9	TRBJ2-7	TRBD1	14	many	TGTGCCAGCAGCCCATGGGACAGCTCCTACGAGCAGTACTTC	CASSPWDSSYEQYF
TRBV20-1	TRBJ1-1	-	14	few	TGCAGTGCCCCGGCGGGGGGTAAGAACACTGAAGCTTTCTTT	CSAPAGGKNTEAFF
TRBV3-1	TRBJ1-2	-	19	-	TGTGCCAGCAGTAGAAGTACAGGGACTATGAATTTGGTAGACTATGGCTACACCTTC	CASSRSTGTMNLVDYGYTF
TRBV6-2/TRBV6-3	TRBJ2-5	-	15	few	TGTGCCAGCAAAGTCCCCAAATGGCCCCAAGAGACCCAGTACTTC	CASKVPKWPQETQYF
TRBV5-1	TRBJ2-6	-	16	few	TGCGCCAGCAGTGTAATATGGGGGTCAGGGGCCAACGTCCTGACTTTC	CASSVIWGSGANVLTF
TRBV5-1	TRBJ2-5	-	15	-	TGCGCCAGCAGCTTACAGGGGGGGGAACAAGAGACCCAGTACTTC	CASSLQGGEQETQYF
TRBV7-2	TRBJ2-4	TRBD1	15	many	TGTGCCAGCAGCTTTACCGGGACAGGCAAAAACATTCAGTACTTC	CASSFTGTGKNIQYF
TRBV2	TRBJ1-4	TRBD1	17	-	TGTGCCAGCAGTGACCCCCGGGACAGGGTGATGAATGAAAAACTGTTTTTT	CASSDPRDRVMNEKLFF
TRBV20-1	TRBJ2-1	-	16	-	TGCAGTCCCCGGGGCCATAACGGGGTGACCTACAATGAGCAGTTCTTC	CSPRGHNGVTYNEQFF
TRBV7-9	TRBJ2-5	-	15	few	TGTGCCAGCAGCTTACAGTCAGTTGGGATAGAGACCCAGTACTTC	CASSLQSVGIETQYF
TRBV5-1	TRBJ2-3	-	16	few	TGCGCCAGCAGCTTCGAGGGCGGGATTATAACAGATACGCAGTATTTT	CASSFEGGIITDTQYF
TRBV29-1	TRBJ1-2	TRBD1	14	-	TGCAGCGTTGCCGCCGGGACAGGCAATCGGGGCTACACCTTC	CSVAAGTGNRGYTF
TRBV29-1	TRBJ2-1	-	15	few	TGCAGCGTATACAGGGCGGGATCGTTTTACAATGAGCAGTTCTTC	CSVYRAGSFYNEQFF
TRBV28	TRBJ2-7	TRBD2	18	few	TGTGCCAGCAGTTTTTCGACTAGCGGGGGGGAATGCTCCTACGAGCAGTACTTC	CASSFSTSGGECSYEQYF
TRBV3-1	TRBJ1-2	-	16	few	TGTGCCAGCAGCCAAGGTATAAGCGGGAGTAGCTATGGCTACACCTTC	CASSQGISGSSYGYTF
TRBV9	TRBJ1-5	-	14	-	TGTGCCAGCAGCGTAGAAGGGAGCAATCAGCCCCAGCATTTT	CASSVEGSNQPQHF
TRBV29-1	TRBJ1-5	TRBD1	13	many	TGCAGCGTTGGGGACAGGGGCAATCAGCCCCAGCATTTT	CSVGDRGNQPQHF
TRBV28	TRBJ1-5	-	13	many	TGTGCCAGCAGTTTACAGGAGAATCAGCCCCAGCATTTT	CASSLQENQPQHF
TRBV6-5	TRBJ1-4	-	16	-	TGTGCCAGCAGTTCCGCAGCAGGGGCAACTAATGAAAAACTGTTTTTT	CASSSAAGATNEKLFF
TRBV28	TRBJ2-7	-	14	-	TGTGCCAGCAGTATGACAGACGTCTCCTACGAGCAGTACTTC	CASSMTDVSYEQYF
TRBV9	TRBJ2-5	TRBD2	15	few	TGTGCCAGCAGCGTAGGCGGGGGAGTGTCTGAGACCCAGTACTTC	CASSVGGGVSETQYF
TRBV7-2	TRBJ2-7	TRBD1	15	once	TGTGCCAGCAGCTTAAGACAGGGGTACCGGCACGAGCAGTACTTC	CASSLRQGYRHEQYF
TRBV6-1	TRBJ2-7	-	15	-	TGTGCCAGCAGTGAAGCGGTGGCAAGCTCCTACGAGCAGTACTTC	CASSEAVASSYEQYF
TRBV5-5	TRBJ2-1	TRBD1	14	-	TGTGCCAGCACCAGGGACAGGGCATACAATGAGCAGTTCTTC	CASTRDRAYNEQFF
TRBV11-2	TRBJ2-3	-	17	few	TGTGCCAGCAGCCTAGGTACCGGGCCTATGGAGGTAGATACGCAGTATTTT	CASSLGTGPMEVDTQYF
TRBV7-6	TRBJ2-5	-	14	few	TGTGCCAGCAGCTTACTCCGGTCATGGGAGACCCAGTACTTC	CASSLLRSWETQYF
TRBV4-1	TRBJ2-6	-	20	-	TGCGCCAGCAGCCAAGATGGTGGAGCACTACCTAACTCTGGGGCCAACGTCCTGACTTTC	CASSQDGGALPNSGANVLTF
TRBV4-3	TRBJ1-1	-	15	-	TGCGCCAGCAGCCAAGATTTGAGAATGAACACTGAAGCTTTCTTT	CASSQDLRMNTEAFF
TRBV5-5	TRBJ2-2	-	17	-	TGTGCCAGCAGCTTGGATCTTACGGGGGGCCTTGGCGGGGAGCTGTTTTTT	CASSLDLTGGLGGELFF
TRBV5-1	TRBJ2-5	-	12	-	TGCGCCAGCAGCTTGAATGTGGAGACCCAGTACTTC	CASSLNVETQYF
TRBV4-3	TRBJ2-7	-	14	few	TGCGCCAGCAGCCAAGCCCTTGTGTCCTACGAGCAGTACTTC	CASSQALVSYEQYF